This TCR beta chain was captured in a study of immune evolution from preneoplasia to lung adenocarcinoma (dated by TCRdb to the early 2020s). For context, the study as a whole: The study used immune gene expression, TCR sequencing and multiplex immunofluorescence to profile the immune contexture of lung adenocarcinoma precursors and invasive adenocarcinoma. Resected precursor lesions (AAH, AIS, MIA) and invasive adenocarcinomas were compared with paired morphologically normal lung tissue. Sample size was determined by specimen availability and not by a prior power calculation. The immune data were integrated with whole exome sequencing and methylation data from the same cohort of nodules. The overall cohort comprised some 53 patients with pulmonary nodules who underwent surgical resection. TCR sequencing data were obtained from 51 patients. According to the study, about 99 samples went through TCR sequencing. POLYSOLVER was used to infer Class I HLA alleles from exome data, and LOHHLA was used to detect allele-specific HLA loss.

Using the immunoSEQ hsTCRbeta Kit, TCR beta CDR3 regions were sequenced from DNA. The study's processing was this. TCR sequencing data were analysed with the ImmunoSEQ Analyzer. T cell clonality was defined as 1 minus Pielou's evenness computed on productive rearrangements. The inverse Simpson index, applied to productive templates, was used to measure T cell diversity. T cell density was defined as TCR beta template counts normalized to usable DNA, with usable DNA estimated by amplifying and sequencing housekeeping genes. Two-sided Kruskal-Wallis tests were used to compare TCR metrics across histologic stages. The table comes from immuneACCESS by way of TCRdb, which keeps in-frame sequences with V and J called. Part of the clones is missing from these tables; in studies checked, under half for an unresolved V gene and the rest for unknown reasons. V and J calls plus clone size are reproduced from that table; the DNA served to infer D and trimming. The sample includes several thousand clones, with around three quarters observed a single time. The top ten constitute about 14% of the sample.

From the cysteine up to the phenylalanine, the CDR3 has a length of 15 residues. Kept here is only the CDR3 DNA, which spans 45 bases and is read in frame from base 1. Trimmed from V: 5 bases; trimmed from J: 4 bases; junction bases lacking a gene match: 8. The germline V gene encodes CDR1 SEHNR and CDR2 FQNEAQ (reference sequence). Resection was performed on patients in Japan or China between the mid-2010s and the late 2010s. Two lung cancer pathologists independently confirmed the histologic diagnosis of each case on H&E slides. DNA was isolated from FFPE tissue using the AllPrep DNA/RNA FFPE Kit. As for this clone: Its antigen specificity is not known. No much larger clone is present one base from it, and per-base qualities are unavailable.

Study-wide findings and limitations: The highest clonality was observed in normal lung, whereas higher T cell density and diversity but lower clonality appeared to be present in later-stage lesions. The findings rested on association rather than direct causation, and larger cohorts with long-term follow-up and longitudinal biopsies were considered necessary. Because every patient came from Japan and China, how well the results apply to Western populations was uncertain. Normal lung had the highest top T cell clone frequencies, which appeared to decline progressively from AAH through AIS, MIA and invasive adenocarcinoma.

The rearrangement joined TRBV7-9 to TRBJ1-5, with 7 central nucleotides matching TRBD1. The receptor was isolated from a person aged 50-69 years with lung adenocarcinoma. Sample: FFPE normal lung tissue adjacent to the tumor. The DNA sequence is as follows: TGTGCCAGCAGCGCAGAGACAGGGAAGAATCAGCCCCAGCATTTT. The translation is CASSAETGKNQPQHF.